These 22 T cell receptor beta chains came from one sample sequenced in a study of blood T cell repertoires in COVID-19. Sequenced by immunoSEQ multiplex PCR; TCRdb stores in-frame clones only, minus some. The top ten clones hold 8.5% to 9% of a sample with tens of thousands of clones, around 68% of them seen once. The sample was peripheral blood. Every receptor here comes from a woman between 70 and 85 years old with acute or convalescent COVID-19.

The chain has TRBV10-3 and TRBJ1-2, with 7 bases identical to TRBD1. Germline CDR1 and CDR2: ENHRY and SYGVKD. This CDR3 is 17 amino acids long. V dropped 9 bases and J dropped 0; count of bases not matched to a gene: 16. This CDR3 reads CAITQEIGQAANYGYTF. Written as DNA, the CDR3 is TGTGCCATTACCCAGGAGATCGGACAGGCTGCTAACTATGGCTACACCTTC.

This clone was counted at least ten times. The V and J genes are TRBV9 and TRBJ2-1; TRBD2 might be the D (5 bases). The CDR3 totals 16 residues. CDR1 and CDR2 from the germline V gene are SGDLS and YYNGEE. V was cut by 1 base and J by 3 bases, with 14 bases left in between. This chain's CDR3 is CASSVRGLLGYNEQFF. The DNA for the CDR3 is TGTGCCAGCAGCGTACGCGGCCTACTAGGCTACAATGAGCAGTTCTTC.

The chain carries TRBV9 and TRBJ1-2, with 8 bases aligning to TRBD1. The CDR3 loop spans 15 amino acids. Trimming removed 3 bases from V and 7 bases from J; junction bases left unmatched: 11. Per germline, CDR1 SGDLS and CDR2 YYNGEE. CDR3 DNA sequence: TGTGCCAGCAGCGACTGGAGCAGGGGGCGGGGTGGCTACACCTTC. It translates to CASSDWSRGRGGYTF. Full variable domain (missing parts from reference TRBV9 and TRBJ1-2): DSGVTQTPKHLITATGQRVTLRCSPRSGDLSVYWYQQSLDQGLQFLIQYYNGEERAKGNILERFSAQQFPDLHSELNLSSLELGDSALYFCASSDWSRGRGGYTFGSGTRLTVV.

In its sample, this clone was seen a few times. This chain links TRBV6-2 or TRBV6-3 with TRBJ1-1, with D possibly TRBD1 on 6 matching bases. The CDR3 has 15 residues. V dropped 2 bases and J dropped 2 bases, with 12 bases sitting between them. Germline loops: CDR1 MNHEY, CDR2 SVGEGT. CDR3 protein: CASSYGTPGNTEAFF. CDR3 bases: TGTGCCAGCAGTTACGGGACACCGGGCAACACTGAAGCTTTCTTT.

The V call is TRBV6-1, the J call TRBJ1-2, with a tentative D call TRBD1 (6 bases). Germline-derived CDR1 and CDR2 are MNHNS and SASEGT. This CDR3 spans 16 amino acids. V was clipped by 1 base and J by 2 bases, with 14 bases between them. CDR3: CASSEVWGGQNYGYTF. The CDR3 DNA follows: TGTGCCAGCAGTGAAGTATGGGGGGGGCAGAACTATGGCTACACCTTC.

The CDR3 is CASSQESGTSYEQYF. CDR3 DNA sequence: TGCGCCAGCAGCCAAGAAAGCGGGACTTCCTACGAGCAGTACTTC. This sequence joins TRBV4-3 and TRBJ2-7, with 7 positions matching TRBD2. Trimming at V came to 0 bases and at J to 1 base, leaving 3 bases not matched to a gene. In germline, CDR1 is LGHNA, CDR2 YSLEER. This CDR3 has 15 amino acids.

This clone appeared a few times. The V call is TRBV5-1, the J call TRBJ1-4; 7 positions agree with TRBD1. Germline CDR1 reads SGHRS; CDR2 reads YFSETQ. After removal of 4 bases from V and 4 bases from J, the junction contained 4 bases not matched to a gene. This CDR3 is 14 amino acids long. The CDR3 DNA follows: TGCGCCAGCAGCCCGACAGGGCTTAATGAAAAACTGTTTTTT. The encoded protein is CASSPTGLNEKLFF.

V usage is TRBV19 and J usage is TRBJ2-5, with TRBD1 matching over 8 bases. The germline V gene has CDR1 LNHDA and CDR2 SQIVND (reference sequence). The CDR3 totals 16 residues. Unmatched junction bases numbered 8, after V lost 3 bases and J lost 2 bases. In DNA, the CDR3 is TGTGCCAGTAGTATGAGGGGTCGGACAGGGCAAGAGACCCAGTACTTC. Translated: CASSMRGRTGQETQYF.

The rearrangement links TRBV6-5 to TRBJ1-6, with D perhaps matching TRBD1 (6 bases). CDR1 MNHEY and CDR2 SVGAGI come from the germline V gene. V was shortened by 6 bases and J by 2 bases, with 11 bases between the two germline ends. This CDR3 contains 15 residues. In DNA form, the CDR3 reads TGTGCCAGCAGCCCGGGGGGCACCTATAATTCACCCCTCCACTTT. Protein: CASSPGGTYNSPLHF.

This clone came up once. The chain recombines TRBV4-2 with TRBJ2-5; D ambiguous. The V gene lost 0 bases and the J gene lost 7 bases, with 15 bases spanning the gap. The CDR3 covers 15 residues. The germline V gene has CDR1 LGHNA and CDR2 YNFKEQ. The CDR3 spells CASSQESAFVGTQYF. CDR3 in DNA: TGTGCCAGCAGCCAAGAATCCGCGTTTGTTGGGACCCAGTACTTC.

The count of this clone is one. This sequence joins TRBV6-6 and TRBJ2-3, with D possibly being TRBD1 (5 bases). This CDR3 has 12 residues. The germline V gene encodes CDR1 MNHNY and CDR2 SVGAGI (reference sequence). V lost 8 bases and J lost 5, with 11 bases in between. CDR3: CASERGRDTQYF. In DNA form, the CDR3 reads TGTGCCAGCGAAAGGGGTAGAGATACGCAGTATTTT.

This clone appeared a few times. The CDR3 nucleotides are TGTGCCAGCAGTTTAAGCAGGGGGCTTTACACCTTC. Translated: CASSLSRGLYTF. The gene calls are TRBV28 and TRBJ1-2, with TRBD1 matching 8 bases. The ends lost 2 bases at V and 11 bases at J; junction bases unmatched: 4. Germline loops: CDR1 MDHEN, CDR2 SYDVKM. The CDR3 spans 12 residues.

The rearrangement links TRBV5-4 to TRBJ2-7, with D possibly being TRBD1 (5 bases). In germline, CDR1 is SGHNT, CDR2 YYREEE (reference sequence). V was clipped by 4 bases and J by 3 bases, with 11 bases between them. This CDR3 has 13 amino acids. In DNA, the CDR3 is TGTGCCAGCAGCAAGGGCAGGGACTACGAGCAGTACTTC. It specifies CASSKGRDYEQYF.

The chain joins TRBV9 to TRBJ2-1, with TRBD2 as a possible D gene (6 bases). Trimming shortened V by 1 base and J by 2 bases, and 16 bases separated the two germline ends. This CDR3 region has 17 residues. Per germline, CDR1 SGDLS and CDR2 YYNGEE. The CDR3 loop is CASSVRPGPGAYNEQFF. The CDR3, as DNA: TGTGCCAGCAGCGTAAGGCCCGGTCCGGGAGCCTACAATGAGCAGTTCTTC.

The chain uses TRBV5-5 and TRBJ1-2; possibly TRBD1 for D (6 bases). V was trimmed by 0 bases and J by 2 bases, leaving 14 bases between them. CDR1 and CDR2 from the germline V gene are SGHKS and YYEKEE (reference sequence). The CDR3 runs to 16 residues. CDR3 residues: CASSLARGVGNYGYTF. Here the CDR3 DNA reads TGTGCCAGCAGCTTGGCCAGGGGAGTAGGGAACTATGGCTACACCTTC.

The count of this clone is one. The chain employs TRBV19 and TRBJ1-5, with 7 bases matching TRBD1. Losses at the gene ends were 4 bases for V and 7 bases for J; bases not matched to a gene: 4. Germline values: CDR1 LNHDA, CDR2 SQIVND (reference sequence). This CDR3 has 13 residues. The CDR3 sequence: CASSTGDRQPQHF. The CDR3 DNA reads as TGTGCCAGTAGTACTGGGGACAGACAGCCCCAGCATTTT. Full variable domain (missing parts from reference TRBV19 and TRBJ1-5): DGGITQSPKYLFRKEGQNVTLSCEQNLNHDAMYWYRQDPGQGLRLIYYSQIVNDFQKGDIAEGYSVSREKKESFPLTVTSAQKNPTAFYLCASSTGDRQPQHFGDGTRLSIL.

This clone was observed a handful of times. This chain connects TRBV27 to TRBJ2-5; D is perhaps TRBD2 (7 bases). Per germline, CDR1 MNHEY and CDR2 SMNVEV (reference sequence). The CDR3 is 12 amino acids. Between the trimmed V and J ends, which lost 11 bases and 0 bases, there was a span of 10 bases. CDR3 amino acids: CAGGGDQETQYF. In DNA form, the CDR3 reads TGTGCCGGAGGGGGGGACCAAGAGACCCAGTACTTC.

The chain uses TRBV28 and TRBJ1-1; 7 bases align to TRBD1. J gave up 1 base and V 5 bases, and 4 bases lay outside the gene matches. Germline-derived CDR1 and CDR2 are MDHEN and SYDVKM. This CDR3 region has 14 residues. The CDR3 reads CASSTRQGNTEAFF. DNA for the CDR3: TGTGCCAGCAGTACGCGACAGGGGAACACTGAAGCTTTCTTT.

CDR3 loop: CASRSSGGVLQETQYF. Written as DNA, the CDR3 is TGTGCCAGCAGATCCAGCGGGGGGGTACTACAAGAGACCCAGTACTTC. V and J are TRBV2 and TRBJ2-5, with 10 bases matching TRBD2. The CDR3 has 16 residues. V gave up 6 bases and J gave up 2 bases; unmatched junction bases: 9. CDR1 and CDR2 (germline): SNHLY, FYNNEI.

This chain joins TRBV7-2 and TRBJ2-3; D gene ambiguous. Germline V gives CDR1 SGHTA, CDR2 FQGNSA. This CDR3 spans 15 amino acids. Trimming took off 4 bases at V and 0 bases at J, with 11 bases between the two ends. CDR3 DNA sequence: TGTGCCAGCAGCTCGAGCTTGCTTAGCACAGATACGCAGTATTTT. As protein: CASSSSLLSTDTQYF.

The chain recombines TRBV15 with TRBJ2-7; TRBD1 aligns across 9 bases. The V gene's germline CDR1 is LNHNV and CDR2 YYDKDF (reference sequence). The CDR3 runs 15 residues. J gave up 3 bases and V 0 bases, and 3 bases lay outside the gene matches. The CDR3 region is CATSREETGGYEQYF. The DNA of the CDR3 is TGTGCCACCAGCAGAGAGGAGACAGGGGGCTACGAGCAGTACTTC.

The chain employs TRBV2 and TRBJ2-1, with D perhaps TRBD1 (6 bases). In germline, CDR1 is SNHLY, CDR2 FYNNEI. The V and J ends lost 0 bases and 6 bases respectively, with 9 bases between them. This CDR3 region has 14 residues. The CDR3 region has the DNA TGTGCCAGCAGTGAAGCCAGACAGGCCAATGAGCAGTTCTTC. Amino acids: CASSEARQANEQFF.